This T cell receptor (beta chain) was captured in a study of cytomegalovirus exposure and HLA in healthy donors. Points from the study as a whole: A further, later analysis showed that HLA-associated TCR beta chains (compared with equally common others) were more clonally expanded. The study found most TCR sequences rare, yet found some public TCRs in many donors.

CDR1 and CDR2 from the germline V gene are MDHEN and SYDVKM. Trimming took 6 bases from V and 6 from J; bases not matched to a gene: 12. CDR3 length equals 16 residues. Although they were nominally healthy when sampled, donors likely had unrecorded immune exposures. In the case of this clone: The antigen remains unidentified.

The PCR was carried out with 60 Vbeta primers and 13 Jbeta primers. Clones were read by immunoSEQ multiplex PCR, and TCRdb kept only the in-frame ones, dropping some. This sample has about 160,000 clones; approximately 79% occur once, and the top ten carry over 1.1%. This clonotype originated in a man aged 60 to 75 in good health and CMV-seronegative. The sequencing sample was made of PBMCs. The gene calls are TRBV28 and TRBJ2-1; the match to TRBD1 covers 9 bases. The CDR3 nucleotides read TGTGCCAGCAGGGCTCCTGGACAGGGGAGGATCAATGAGCAGTTCTTC. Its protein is CASRAPGQGRINEQFF.